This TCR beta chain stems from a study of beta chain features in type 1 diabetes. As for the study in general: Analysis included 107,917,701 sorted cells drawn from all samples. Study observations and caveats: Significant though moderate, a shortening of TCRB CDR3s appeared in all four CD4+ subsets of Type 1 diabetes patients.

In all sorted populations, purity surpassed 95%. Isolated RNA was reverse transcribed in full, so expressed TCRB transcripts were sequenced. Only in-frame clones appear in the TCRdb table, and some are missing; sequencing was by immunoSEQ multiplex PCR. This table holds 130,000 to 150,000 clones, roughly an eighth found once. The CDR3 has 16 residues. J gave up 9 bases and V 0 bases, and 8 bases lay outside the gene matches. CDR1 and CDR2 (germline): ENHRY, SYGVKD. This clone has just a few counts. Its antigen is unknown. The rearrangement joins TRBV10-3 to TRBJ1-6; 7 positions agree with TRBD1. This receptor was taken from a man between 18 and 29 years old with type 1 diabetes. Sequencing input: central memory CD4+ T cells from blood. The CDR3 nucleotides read TGTGCCATCAGTGAGTCCCAGGGGGGCGGAGGTTCACCCCTCCACTTT. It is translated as CAISESQGGGGSPLHF.